This T cell receptor (beta chain) was profiled in a study of T cell repertoires and HLA-DP antigens. In the study overall: Transduced HeLa cells presented HLA-DP to CD4+ T cells. The donors, ranging 18-to-29 to 60-to-69 years, included a couple of males and one female.

TCRdb's copy holds only in-frame clones and misses some; the assay was immunoSEQ multiplex PCR. Here the sample spans over 100,000 clones, 90% to 95% being singletons. As to this clone: Antigen specificity is unknown.

The germline V gene encodes CDR1 PRHDT and CDR2 FYEKMQ (reference sequence). V was trimmed by 7 bases and J by 3 bases, leaving 13 bases between them. The CDR3 spans 14 residues. General study findings and limits: Sorted CD137+ clonality was 0.35 to 0.45 for both alloantigens, versus about 0.042 pre-culture.

This TCR came from a woman between 18 and 30 years old in good health and CMV-seronegative. Sequencing was carried out using CD4+ T cells from PBMCs. The chain recombines TRBV13 with TRBJ2-1; D remains ambiguous. CDR3 coding DNA: TGTGCCAGCACCCTTAGCTACGTCTACAATGAGCAGTTCTTC. Its translation: CASTLSYVYNEQFF.